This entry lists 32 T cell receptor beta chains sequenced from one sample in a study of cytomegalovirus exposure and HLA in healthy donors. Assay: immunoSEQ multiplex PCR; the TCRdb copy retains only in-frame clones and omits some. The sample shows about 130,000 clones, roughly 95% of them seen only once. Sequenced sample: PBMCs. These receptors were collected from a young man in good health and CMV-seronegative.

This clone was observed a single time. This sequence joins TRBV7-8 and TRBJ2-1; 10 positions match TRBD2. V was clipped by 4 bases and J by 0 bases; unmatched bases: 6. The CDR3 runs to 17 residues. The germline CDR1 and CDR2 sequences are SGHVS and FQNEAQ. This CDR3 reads CASSSDPSGSSYNEQFF. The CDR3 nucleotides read TGTGCCAGCAGCTCCGACCCTAGCGGGAGCTCCTACAATGAGCAGTTCTTC.

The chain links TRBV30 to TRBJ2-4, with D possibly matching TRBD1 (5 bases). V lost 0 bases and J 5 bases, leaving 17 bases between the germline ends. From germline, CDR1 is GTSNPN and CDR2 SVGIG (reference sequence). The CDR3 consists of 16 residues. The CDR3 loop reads CAWSVQVSGPQNIQYF. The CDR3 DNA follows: TGTGCCTGGAGTGTACAGGTTTCAGGACCACAAAACATTCAGTACTTC.

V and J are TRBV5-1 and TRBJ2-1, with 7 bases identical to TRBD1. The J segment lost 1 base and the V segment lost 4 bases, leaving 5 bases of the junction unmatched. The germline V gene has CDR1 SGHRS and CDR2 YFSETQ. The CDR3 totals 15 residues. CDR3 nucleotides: TGCGCCAGCAGCAACGGGGACAGTTCCTACAATGAGCAGTTCTTC. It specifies CASSNGDSSYNEQFF.

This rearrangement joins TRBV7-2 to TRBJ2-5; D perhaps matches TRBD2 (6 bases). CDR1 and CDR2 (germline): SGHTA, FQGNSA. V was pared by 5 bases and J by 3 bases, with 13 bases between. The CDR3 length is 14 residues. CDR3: CASSRGGPEETQYF. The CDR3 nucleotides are TGTGCCAGCAGCCGAGGAGGGCCGGAAGAGACCCAGTACTTC. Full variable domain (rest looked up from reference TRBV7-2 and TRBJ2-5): GAGVSQSPSNKVTEKGKDVELRCDPISGHTALYWYRQSLGQGLEFLIYFQGNSAPDKSGLPSDRFSAERTGGSVSTLTIQRTQQEDSAVYLCASSRGGPEETQYFGPGTRLLVL.

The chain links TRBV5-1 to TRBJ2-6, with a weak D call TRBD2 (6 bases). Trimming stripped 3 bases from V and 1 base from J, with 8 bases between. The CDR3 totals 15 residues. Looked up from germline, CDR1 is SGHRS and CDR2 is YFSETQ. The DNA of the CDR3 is TGCGCCAGCAGCTCGGGGGTGTCTGGGGCCAACGTCCTGACTTTC. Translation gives CASSSGVSGANVLTF.

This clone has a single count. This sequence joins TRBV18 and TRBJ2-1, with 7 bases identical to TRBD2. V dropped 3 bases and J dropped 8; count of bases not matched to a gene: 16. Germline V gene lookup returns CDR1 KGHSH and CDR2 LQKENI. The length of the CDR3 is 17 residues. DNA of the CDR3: TGTGCCAGCTCACCGGAGCGGCGGGAGATGGCTAGCGATGAGCAGTTCTTC. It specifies CASSPERREMASDEQFF.

CDR3: CASRGSRGEQYF. For the CDR3, the DNA is TGTGCCAGCAGAGGAAGTAGGGGCGAGCAGTACTTC. This sequence joins TRBV6-1 and TRBJ2-7, with a weak D call TRBD1 (5 bases). V gave up 6 bases and J gave up 6 bases, with 12 bases separating them. Germline V CDR1 and CDR2: MNHNS, SASEGT. This CDR3 has 12 amino acids.

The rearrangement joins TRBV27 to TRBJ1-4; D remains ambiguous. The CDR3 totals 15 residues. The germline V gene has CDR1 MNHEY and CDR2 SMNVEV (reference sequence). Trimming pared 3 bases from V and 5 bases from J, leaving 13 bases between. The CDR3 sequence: CASSFSGSENEKLFF. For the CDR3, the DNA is TGTGCCAGCAGTTTCTCCGGGAGCGAAAATGAAAAACTGTTTTTT.

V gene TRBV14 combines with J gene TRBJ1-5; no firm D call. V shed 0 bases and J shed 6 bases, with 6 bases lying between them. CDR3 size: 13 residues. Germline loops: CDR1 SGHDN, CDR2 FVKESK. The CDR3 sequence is CASSQDLSQPQHF. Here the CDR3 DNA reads TGTGCCAGCAGCCAAGATTTGAGTCAGCCCCAGCATTTT.

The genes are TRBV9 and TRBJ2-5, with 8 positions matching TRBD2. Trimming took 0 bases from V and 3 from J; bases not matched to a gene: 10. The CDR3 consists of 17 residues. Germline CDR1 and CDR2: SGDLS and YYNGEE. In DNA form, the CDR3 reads TGTGCCAGCAGCGTAGGACCCGGACTAGCTGTTAAAGAGACCCAGTACTTC. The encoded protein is CASSVGPGLAVKETQYF.

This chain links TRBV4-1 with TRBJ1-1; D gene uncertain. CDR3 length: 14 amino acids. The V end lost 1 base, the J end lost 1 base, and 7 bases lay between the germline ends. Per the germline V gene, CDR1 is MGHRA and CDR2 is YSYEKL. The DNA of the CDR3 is TGCGCCAGCAGCCAAGGTACAGAGAACACTGAAGCTTTCTTT. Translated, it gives CASSQGTENTEAFF.

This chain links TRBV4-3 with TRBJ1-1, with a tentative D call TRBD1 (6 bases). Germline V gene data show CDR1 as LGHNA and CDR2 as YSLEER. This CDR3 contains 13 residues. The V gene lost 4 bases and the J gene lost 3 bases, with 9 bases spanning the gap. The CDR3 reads CASSPDSYTEAFF. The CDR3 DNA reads TGCGCCAGCAGCCCGGACAGTTACACTGAAGCTTTCTTT.

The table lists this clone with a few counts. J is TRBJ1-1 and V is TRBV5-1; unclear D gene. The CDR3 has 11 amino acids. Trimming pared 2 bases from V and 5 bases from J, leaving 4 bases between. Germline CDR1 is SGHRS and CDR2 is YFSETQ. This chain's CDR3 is CASSFGTEAFF. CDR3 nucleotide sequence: TGCGCCAGCAGCTTCGGTACTGAAGCTTTCTTT.

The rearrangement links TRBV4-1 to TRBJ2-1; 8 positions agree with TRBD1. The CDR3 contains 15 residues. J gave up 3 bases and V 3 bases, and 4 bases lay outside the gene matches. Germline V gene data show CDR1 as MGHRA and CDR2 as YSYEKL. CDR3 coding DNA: TGCGCCAGCAGCCAGATCACAGGGGGCTACAATGAGCAGTTCTTC. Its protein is CASSQITGGYNEQFF.

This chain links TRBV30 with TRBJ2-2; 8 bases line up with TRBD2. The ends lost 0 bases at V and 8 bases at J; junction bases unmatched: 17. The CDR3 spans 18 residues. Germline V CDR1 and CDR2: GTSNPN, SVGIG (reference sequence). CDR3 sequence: CAWSVPHLLAAKAGELFF. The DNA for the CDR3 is TGTGCCTGGAGTGTACCCCACCTACTAGCGGCCAAGGCGGGGGAGCTGTTTTTT. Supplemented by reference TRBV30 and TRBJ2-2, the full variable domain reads SQTIHQWPATLVQPVGSPLSLECTVEGTSNPNLYWYRQAAGRGLQLLFYSVGIGQISSEVPQNLSASRPQDRQFILSSKKLLLSDSGFYLCAWSVPHLLAAKAGELFFGEGSRLTVL.

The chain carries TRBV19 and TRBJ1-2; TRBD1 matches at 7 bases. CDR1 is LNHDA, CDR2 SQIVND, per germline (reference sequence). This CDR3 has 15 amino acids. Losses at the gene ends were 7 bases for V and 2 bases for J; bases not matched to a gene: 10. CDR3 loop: CASTSPGQTNYGYTF. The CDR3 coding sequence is TGTGCCAGTACCTCACCGGGACAGACGAACTATGGCTACACCTTC.

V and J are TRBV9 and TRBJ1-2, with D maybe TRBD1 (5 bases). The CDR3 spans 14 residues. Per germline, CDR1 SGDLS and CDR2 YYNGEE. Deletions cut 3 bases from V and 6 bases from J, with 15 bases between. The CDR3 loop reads CASSDTSAGHGYTF. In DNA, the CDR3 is TGTGCCAGCAGCGATACCTCAGCAGGGCATGGCTACACCTTC.

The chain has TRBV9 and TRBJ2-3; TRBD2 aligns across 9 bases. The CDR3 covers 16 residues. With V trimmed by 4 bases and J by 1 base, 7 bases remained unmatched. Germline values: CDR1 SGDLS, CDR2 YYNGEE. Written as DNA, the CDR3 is TGTGCCAGCAGCCCCTTTAGCGGGAGAGGCACAGATACGCAGTATTTT. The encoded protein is CASSPFSGRGTDTQYF.

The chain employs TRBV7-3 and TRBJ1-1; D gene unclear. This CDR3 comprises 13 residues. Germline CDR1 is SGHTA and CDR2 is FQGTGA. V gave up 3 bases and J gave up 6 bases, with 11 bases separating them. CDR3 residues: CASSLGRYSEAFF. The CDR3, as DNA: TGTGCCAGCAGCTTGGGCCGCTACTCTGAAGCTTTCTTT.

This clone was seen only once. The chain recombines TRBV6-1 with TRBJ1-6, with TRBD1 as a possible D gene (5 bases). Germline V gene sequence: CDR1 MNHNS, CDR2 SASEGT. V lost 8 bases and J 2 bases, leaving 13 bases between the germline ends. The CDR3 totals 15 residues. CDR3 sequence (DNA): TGTGCCAGCGGCAGGGTCAGGGCCTATAATTCACCCCTCCACTTT. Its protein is CASGRVRAYNSPLHF.

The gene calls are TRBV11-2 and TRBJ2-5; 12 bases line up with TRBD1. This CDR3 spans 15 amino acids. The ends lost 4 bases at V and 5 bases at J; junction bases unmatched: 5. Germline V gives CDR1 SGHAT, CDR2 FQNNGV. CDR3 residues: CASSYAGTGGETQYF. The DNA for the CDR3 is TGTGCCAGCAGCTATGCGGGGACAGGGGGCGAGACCCAGTACTTC.

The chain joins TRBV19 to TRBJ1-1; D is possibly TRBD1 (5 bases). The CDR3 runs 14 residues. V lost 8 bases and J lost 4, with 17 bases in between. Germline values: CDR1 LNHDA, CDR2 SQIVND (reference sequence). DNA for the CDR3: TGTGCCAGTCGGGGGACGGGCGGTGGCACTGAAGCTTTCTTT. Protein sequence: CASRGTGGGTEAFF.

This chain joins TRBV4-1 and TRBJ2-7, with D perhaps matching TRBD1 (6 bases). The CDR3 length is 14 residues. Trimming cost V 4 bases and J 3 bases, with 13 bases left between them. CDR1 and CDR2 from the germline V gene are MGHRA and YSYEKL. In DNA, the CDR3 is TGCGCCAGCAGCCCCGGACAGTTACTCTACGAGCAGTACTTC. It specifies CASSPGQLLYEQYF.

The CDR3 DNA sequence: TGTGCCAGCAGACCCCAAGGGGGTCAGCCCCAGCATTTT. Protein sequence: CASRPQGGQPQHF. The chain joins TRBV27 to TRBJ1-5; weak D call: TRBD1 (6 bases). V was clipped by 6 bases and J by 6 bases, with 12 bases between them. This CDR3 has 13 residues. Per germline, CDR1 MNHEY and CDR2 SMNVEV (reference sequence).

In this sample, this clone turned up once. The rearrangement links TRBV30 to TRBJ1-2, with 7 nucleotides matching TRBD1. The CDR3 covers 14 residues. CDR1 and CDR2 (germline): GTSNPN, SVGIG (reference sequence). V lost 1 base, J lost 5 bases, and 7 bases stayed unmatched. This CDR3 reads CAWSAGQELYGYTF. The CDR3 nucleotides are TGTGCCTGGAGTGCAGGACAGGAGTTATATGGCTACACCTTC.

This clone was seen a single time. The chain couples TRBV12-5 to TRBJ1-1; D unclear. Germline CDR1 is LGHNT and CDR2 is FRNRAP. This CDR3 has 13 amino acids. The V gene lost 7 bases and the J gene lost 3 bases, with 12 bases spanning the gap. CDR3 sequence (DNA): TGTGCTAGTGCCTCCGGGAAGGACACTGAAGCTTTCTTT. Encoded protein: CASASGKDTEAFF.

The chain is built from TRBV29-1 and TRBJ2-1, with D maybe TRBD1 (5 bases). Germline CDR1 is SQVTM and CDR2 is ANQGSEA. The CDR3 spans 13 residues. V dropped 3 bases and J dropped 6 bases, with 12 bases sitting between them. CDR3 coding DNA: TGCAGCGTTGACAGGTCAAGGGGCAATGAGCAGTTCTTC. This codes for CSVDRSRGNEQFF.

The CDR3 bases are TGTGCCAGCAGCACCGTAGCTGGGGAGCAGTACTTC. Translating gives CASSTVAGEQYF. The rearrangement links TRBV6-5 to TRBJ2-7, with unresolved D. CDR3 size: 12 residues. Trimming removed 6 bases at V and 7 bases at J, with 13 bases between. Germline lookup yields CDR1 MNHEY and CDR2 SVGAGI.

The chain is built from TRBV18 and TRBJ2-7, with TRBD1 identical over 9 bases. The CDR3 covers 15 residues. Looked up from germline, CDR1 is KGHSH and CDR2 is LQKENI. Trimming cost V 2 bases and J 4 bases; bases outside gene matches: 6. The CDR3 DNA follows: TGTGCCAGCTCACCAGGGACAGGGTTGGGGTACGAGCAGTACTTC. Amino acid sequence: CASSPGTGLGYEQYF. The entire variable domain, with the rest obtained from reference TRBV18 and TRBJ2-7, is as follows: NAGVMQNPRHLVRRRGQEARLRCSPMKGHSHVYWYRQLPEEGLKFMVYLQKENIIDESGMPKERFSAEFPKEGPSILRIQQVVRGDSAAYFCASSPGTGLGYEQYFGPGTRLTVT.

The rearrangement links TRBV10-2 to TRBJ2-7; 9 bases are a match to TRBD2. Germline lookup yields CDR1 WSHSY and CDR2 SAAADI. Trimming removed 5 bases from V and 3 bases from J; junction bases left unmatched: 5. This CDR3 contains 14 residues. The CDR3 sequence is CASSLAGEYYEQYF. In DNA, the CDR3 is TGCGCCAGCAGTTTAGCGGGAGAGTACTACGAGCAGTACTTC.

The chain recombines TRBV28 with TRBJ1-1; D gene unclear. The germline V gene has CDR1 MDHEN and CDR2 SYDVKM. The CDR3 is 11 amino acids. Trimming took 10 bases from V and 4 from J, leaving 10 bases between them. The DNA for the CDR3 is TGTGCCACCCGACGGGTCACTGAAGCTTTCTTT. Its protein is CATRRVTEAFF.

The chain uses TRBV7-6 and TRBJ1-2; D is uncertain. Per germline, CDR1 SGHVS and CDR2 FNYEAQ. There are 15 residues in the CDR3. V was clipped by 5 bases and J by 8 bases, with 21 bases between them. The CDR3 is CASSPLPQNLQGYTF. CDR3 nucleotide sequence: TGTGCCAGCAGCCCACTGCCTCAAAATTTACAGGGCTACACCTTC. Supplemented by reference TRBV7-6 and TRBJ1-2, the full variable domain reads GAGVSQSPRYKVTKRGQDVALRCDPISGHVSLYWYRQALGQGPEFLTYFNYEAQQDKSGLPNDRFSAERPEGSISTLTIQRTEQRDSAMYRCASSPLPQNLQGYTFGSGTRLTVV.